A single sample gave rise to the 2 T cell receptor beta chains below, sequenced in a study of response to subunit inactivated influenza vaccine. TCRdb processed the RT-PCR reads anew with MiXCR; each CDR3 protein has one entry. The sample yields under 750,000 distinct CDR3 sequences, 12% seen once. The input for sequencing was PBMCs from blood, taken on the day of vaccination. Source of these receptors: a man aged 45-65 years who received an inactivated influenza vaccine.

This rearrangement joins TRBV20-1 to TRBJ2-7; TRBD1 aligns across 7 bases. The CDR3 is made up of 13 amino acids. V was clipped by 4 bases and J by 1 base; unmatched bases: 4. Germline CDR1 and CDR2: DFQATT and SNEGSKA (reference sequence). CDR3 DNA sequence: TGCAGTGCTATCGGGACAGCTTCCTACGAGCAGTACTTC. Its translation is CSAIGTASYEQYF.

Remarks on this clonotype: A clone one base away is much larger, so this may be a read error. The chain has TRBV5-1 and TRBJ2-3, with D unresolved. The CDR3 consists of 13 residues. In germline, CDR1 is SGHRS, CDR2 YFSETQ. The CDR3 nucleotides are TGCGCCACCAGCTTGGATAGCCCAGATACGCAGTATTTT. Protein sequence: CATSLDSPDTQYF.